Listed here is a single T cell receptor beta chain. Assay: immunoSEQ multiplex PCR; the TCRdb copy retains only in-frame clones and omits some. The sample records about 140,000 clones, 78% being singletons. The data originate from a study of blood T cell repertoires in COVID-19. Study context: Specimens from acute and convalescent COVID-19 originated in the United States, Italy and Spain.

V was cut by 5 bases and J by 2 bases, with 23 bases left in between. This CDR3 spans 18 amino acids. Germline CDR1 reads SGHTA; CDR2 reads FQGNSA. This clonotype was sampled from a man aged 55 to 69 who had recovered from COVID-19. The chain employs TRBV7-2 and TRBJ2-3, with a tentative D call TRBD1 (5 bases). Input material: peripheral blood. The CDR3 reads CASSADLGATLVTDTQYF. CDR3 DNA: TGTGCCAGCAGCGCTGATCTTGGGGCGACCCTGGTCACAGATACGCAGTATTTT.